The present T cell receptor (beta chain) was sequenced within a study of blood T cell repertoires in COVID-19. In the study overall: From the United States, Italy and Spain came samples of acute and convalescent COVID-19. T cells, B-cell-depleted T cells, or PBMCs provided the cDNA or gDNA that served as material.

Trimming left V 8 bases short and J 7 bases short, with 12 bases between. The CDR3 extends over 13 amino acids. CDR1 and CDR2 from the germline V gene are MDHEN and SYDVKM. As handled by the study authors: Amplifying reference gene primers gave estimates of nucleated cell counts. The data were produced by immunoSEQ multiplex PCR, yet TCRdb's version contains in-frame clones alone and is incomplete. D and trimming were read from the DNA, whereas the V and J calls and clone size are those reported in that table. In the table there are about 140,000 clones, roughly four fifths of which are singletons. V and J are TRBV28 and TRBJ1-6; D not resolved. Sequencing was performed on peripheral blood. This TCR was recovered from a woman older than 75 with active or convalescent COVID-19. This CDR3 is CASRSDWNSPLHF. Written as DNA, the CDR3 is TGTGCCAGCCGGTCTGATTGGAATTCACCCCTCCACTTT.